The subject of this entry is one T cell receptor (beta chain). The antigen is undetermined. This entry belongs to a study of identical twins. Study-wide results and limits: Insertions were fewer in abundant cord blood beta clonotypes, whereas memory repertoires showed none of this pattern. Twin-shared out-of-frame alpha sequences showed excess low generation probability.

Trimming left V 3 bases short and J 5 bases short, with 8 bases between. The CDR3 runs to 12 residues. Per germline, CDR1 DFQATT and CDR2 SNEGSKA (reference sequence). Healthy Caucasians were all of the donors. TCRdb reanalysed the 5' RACE reads using MiXCR and keeps one entry per CDR3 protein. The table has 250,000 or so distinct CDR3 sequences, roughly 7% seen once; the top ten hold roughly 3.7%. The data were also submitted as part of a second study, on yellow fever vaccine responses in identical twins.

The chain has TRBV20-1 and TRBJ1-5; D may be TRBD1 (5 bases). The source of this sequence is a woman under 30 in good health. Sequencing was done on a sample of memory (CD45RO+) T cells sorted from blood. CDR3 sequence reads: CSARTEYQPQHF. The CDR3 region has the DNA TGCAGTGCTAGGACAGAATATCAGCCCCAGCATTTT.